The next 30 T cell receptor beta chains were all read from a single sample in a study of blood T cell repertoires in COVID-19. The protocol was immunoSEQ multiplex PCR, while the TCRdb copy is restricted to in-frame clones and leaves out a portion. The sample yields 270,000 or so clones, approximately 81% seen once. Sample: peripheral blood. The receptor set was obtained from a woman aged 55-70 years with active or convalescent COVID-19.

The V gene is TRBV5-4, the J gene TRBJ1-1, with 7 bases fitting TRBD1. After removal of 3 bases from V and 1 base from J, the junction contained 3 bases not matched to a gene. From germline, CDR1 is SGHNT and CDR2 YYREEE (reference sequence). This CDR3 region has 14 residues. The CDR3 protein is CASSSDRTNTEAFF. The CDR3 DNA is TGTGCCAGCAGCTCGGACAGGACGAACACTGAAGCTTTCTTT.

The rearrangement uses TRBV11-3 and TRBJ1-1, with D perhaps TRBD1 (6 bases). The CDR3 runs to 18 residues. V was cut by 1 base and J by 1 base, with 19 bases left in between. Per the germline V gene, CDR1 is SGHNT and CDR2 is YENEEA. CDR3 loop: CASSLGDRPSVRNTEAFF. In nucleotides, the CDR3 is TGTGCCAGCAGCTTAGGTGACAGGCCCTCTGTTCGGAACACTGAAGCTTTCTTT.

The V call is TRBV3-1 (or the pseudogene TRBV3-2), the J call TRBJ1-2; TRBD1 might be the D (5 bases). The germline V and J ends were trimmed by 1 base and 5 bases, with 14 bases remaining between them. The CDR3 is 15 residues long. The germline CDR1 and CDR2 sequences are LGHDT and YNNKEL (reference sequence). CDR3 residues: CASSQVGGMGYGYTF. Written as DNA, the CDR3 is TGTGCCAGCAGCCAAGTCGGGGGTATGGGGTATGGCTACACCTTC.

The V and J genes are TRBV2 and TRBJ1-2; D is possibly TRBD1 (6 bases). The germline CDR1 and CDR2 sequences are SNHLY and FYNNEI. The CDR3 length is 12 residues. V dropped 4 bases and J dropped 8 bases, with 11 bases sitting between them. DNA of the CDR3: TGTGCCAGCAGTGTGTTAGACAGGGGCTACACCTTC. Protein product: CASSVLDRGYTF.

This clone was detected once. This may be a read error, as it is one base from a much larger clone. The chain has TRBV7-2 and TRBJ1-2; TRBD1 might be the D (6 bases). The CDR3 has 13 residues. V dropped 1 base and J dropped 3 bases, with 6 bases sitting between them. Looked up from germline, CDR1 is SGHTA and CDR2 is FQGNSA. The CDR3 sequence is CASSLGQDYGYTF. CDR3 nucleotide sequence: TGTGCCAGCAGCTTAGGACAGGACTATGGCTACACCTTC.

V and J are TRBV9 and TRBJ2-3, with D perhaps TRBD1 (5 bases). From germline, CDR1 is SGDLS and CDR2 YYNGEE. Between the trimmed V and J ends, which lost 4 bases and 2 bases, there was a span of 11 bases. The CDR3 is made up of 14 amino acids. CDR3 nucleotides: TGTGCCAGCAGCACCAGACAGTCCACAGATACGCAGTATTTT. Encoded protein: CASSTRQSTDTQYF.

The chain joins TRBV2 to TRBJ1-1, with D uncertain. The CDR3 totals 14 residues. The germline V and J ends were trimmed by 6 bases and 4 bases, with 15 bases remaining between them. Looked up from germline, CDR1 is SNHLY and CDR2 is FYNNEI. This chain's CDR3 is CASSDRSVATEAFF. For the CDR3, the DNA is TGTGCCAGCAGCGACCGGAGTGTGGCCACTGAAGCTTTCTTT.

The rearrangement joins TRBV5-1 to TRBJ2-1; possible D gene TRBD2, 6 bases. Looked up from germline, CDR1 is SGHRS and CDR2 is YFSETQ. CDR3 length equals 17 residues. Deletions cut 0 bases from V and 7 bases from J, with 20 bases between. The CDR3 nucleotides are TGCGCCAGCAGCTTGGAGGAGGGGAGAGGGGTACATAATGAGCAGTTCTTC. Protein product: CASSLEEGRGVHNEQFF.

The chain carries TRBV6-2 or TRBV6-3 and TRBJ1-2; TRBD1 matches at 9 bases. Germline V gene lookup returns CDR1 MNHEY and CDR2 SVGEGT. The length of the CDR3 is 12 residues. Trimming at V came to 6 bases and at J to 8 bases, leaving 4 bases not matched to a gene. CDR3 residues: CASSRTGEGYTF. CDR3 DNA sequence: TGTGCCAGCAGCCGGACAGGGGAGGGCTACACCTTC.

The rearrangement links TRBV5-1 to TRBJ1-6; 7 bases fit TRBD1. After removal of 5 bases from V and 2 bases from J, the junction contained 7 bases not matched to a gene. The length of the CDR3 is 16 residues. Germline-derived CDR1 and CDR2 are SGHRS and YFSETQ. The CDR3: CASSPGDRTYNSPLHF. CDR3 in DNA: TGCGCCAGCAGTCCGGGGGACAGAACCTATAATTCACCCCTCCACTTT.

This clone appeared once. The chain recombines TRBV30 with TRBJ1-1, with no clear D. The CDR3 sequence is 14 residues long. In germline, CDR1 is GTSNPN, CDR2 SVGIG (reference sequence). The V and J ends lost 2 bases and 1 base respectively, with 11 bases between them. This chain's CDR3 is CAWSPWRENTEAFF. CDR3 nucleotides: TGTGCCTGGAGTCCATGGAGGGAGAACACTGAAGCTTTCTTT.

The chain's CDR3 is CAWSVPTGGHSGNTIYF. CDR3 sequence (DNA): TGTGCCTGGAGTGTACCCACAGGGGGGCACTCTGGAAACACCATATATTTT. The genes are TRBV30 and TRBJ1-3, with 8 bases fitting TRBD1. V was clipped by 0 bases and J by 0 bases; unmatched bases: 7. The CDR3 loop spans 17 amino acids. Germline CDR1 GTSNPN, CDR2 SVGIG (reference sequence).

The chain couples TRBV6-5 to TRBJ1-2, with D perhaps TRBD1 (5 bases). The CDR3 contains 11 residues. Germline lookup yields CDR1 MNHEY and CDR2 SVGAGI. V lost 7 bases and J 8 bases, leaving 11 bases between the germline ends. The CDR3 DNA sequence: TGTGCCAGCACCGACAGACGAGGCTACACCTTC. Translated: CASTDRRGYTF.

This clone was recorded only once. The chain is built from TRBV19 and TRBJ2-7; 7 nucleotides line up with TRBD1. This CDR3 region has 17 residues. Germline trimming cut 2 bases from V and 0 bases from J; bases unmatched to any gene: 10. CDR1 and CDR2 from the germline V gene are LNHDA and SQIVND (reference sequence). Written as DNA, the CDR3 is TGTGCCAGTAGTATAACCCTCCAGGGGGTCGTCTCCTACGAGCAGTACTTC. It specifies CASSITLQGVVSYEQYF.

The rearrangement links TRBV5-6 to TRBJ1-5; 12 bases are a match to TRBD1. CDR3 length: 17 amino acids. CDR1 is SGHDT, CDR2 YYEEEE, per germline. V lost 0 bases and J lost 1; bases outside the gene matches: 2. The chain's CDR3 is CASSLAGTGGSNQPQHF. The CDR3 DNA reads as TGTGCCAGCAGCTTGGCCGGGACAGGGGGCAGCAATCAGCCCCAGCATTTT. The entire variable domain, with the rest obtained from reference TRBV5-6 and TRBJ1-5, is as follows: DAGVTQSPTHLIKTRGQQVTLRCSPKSGHDTVSWYQQALGQGPQFIFQYYEEEERQRGNFPDRFSGHQFPNYSSELNVNALLLGDSALYLCASSLAGTGGSNQPQHFGDGTRLSIL.

The chain is built from TRBV5-6 and TRBJ2-7, with TRBD1 identical over 8 bases. The CDR3 is 16 amino acids. The germline gives CDR1 SGHDT, CDR2 YYEEEE. The junction had 9 bases not matched to a gene; V was cut back by 0 bases and J by 4 bases. This CDR3 is CASSLAPGRGQYEQYF. The CDR3 DNA sequence: TGTGCCAGCAGCTTGGCTCCCGGCAGGGGGCAATACGAGCAGTACTTC.

The CDR3 nucleotides are TGCGCCAGCAGCCATGCAGGGGGATTCTCTGGGGCCAACGTCCTGACTTTC. Translated: CASSHAGGFSGANVLTF. This chain links TRBV4-1 with TRBJ2-6; the match to TRBD1 covers 7 bases. V shed 3 bases, J shed 0 bases, and the junction held 5 bases outside the gene matches. The CDR3 length is 17 residues. Per the germline V gene, CDR1 is MGHRA and CDR2 is YSYEKL.

The V gene is TRBV6-5, the J gene TRBJ1-3; possible D gene TRBD1, 5 bases. The CDR3 is 15 amino acids. Looked up from germline, CDR1 is MNHEY and CDR2 is SVGAGI. V dropped 6 bases and J dropped 4 bases, with 16 bases sitting between them. CDR3 region: CASRQRNRIGNTIYF. In nucleotides, the CDR3 is TGTGCCAGCAGGCAGAGAAACAGGATAGGAAACACCATATATTTT.

The chain couples TRBV6-1 to TRBJ1-4; a weak D match, TRBD1 (5 bases). Trimming took 1 base from V and 4 from J, leaving 7 bases between them. This CDR3 is built from 14 residues. Germline values: CDR1 MNHNS, CDR2 SASEGT. The CDR3 is CASSEGTNNEKLFF. DNA for the CDR3: TGTGCCAGCAGTGAAGGGACAAATAATGAAAAACTGTTTTTT.

The CDR3 here is CASSLVTGPTYEQYF. The CDR3 DNA follows: TGTGCCAGCAGCTTAGTGACAGGGCCTACCTACGAGCAGTACTTC. The chain combines TRBV11-2 with TRBJ2-7; 7 nucleotides match TRBD1. The trim removed 1 base at V and 2 bases at J, leaving 5 bases unmatched. The CDR3 is made up of 15 amino acids. CDR1 and CDR2 from the germline V gene are SGHAT and FQNNGV.

This chain joins TRBV19 and TRBJ1-2; D not resolved. There are 14 residues in the CDR3. V shed 7 bases and J shed 4 bases, with 16 bases lying between them. From germline, CDR1 is LNHDA and CDR2 SQIVND (reference sequence). In DNA form, the CDR3 reads TGTGCCAGTACGCTTGGAACGCGGAGCTATGGCTACACCTTC. Protein product: CASTLGTRSYGYTF.

This chain links TRBV28 with TRBJ1-1; D is possibly TRBD1 (6 bases). This CDR3 has 15 residues. With 8 bases removed from V and 1 base from J, the gap between germline ends came to 17 bases. The germline gives CDR1 MDHEN, CDR2 SYDVKM. As DNA, the CDR3 is TGTGCCAGCTGCTGGGGGGGCAACCCGAACACTGAAGCTTTCTTT. Its translation is CASCWGGNPNTEAFF.

This sequence joins TRBV20-1 and TRBJ2-7; 9 positions match TRBD1. Germline trimming cut 3 bases from V and 3 bases from J; bases unmatched to any gene: 12. Germline V gene sequence: CDR1 DFQATT, CDR2 SNEGSKA (reference sequence). This CDR3 has 16 amino acids. The CDR3, as DNA: TGCAGTGCTAGTGGCCCCGGGACAGGGTTAGGCTACGAGCAGTACTTC. It yields the protein CSASGPGTGLGYEQYF.

The chain links TRBV19 to TRBJ1-6, with D possibly TRBD1 on 5 matching bases. The CDR3 extends over 16 amino acids. The V and J ends lost 1 base and 8 bases respectively, with 15 bases between them. CDR1 is LNHDA, CDR2 SQIVND, per germline (reference sequence). This CDR3 reads CASSIGTGVVDSPLHF. CDR3 nucleotide sequence: TGTGCCAGTAGTATAGGAACGGGGGTCGTAGATTCACCCCTCCACTTT.

The rearrangement links TRBV29-1 to TRBJ1-4, with no clear D. V shed 4 bases and J shed 0 bases, with 6 bases lying between them. This CDR3 is 13 amino acids long. CDR1 and CDR2 from the germline V gene are SQVTM and ANQGSEA. CDR3 protein: CSVATTTNEKLFF. CDR3 nucleotide sequence: TGCAGCGTTGCTACCACAACTAATGAAAAACTGTTTTTT.

The V and J genes are TRBV10-1 and TRBJ2-5, with 7 bases that match TRBD1. This CDR3 comprises 15 residues. J lost 3 bases, V lost 0 bases, and 4 bases had no gene match. CDR1 WNHNN and CDR2 SYGVQD come from the germline V gene (reference sequence). Here the CDR3 DNA reads TGCGCCAGCAGTGAGTCGCGAACAGGGGAAGAGACCCAGTACTTC. This gives the protein CASSESRTGEETQYF.

This chain joins TRBV15 and TRBJ1-2; maybe TRBD1 (5 bases). CDR3 size: 15 residues. V lost 0 bases and J lost 8, with 16 bases in between. In germline, CDR1 is LNHNV, CDR2 YYDKDF (reference sequence). The CDR3 loop is CATSRDSAGRSGYTF. The CDR3 nucleotides read TGTGCCACCAGCAGAGACTCTGCAGGGCGGTCGGGCTACACCTTC.

The rearrangement links TRBV3-1 (or the pseudogene TRBV3-2) to TRBJ2-7; tentative D call: TRBD2 (5 bases). The germline CDR1 and CDR2 sequences are LGHDT and YNNKEL (reference sequence). The CDR3 loop spans 15 amino acids. With 5 bases removed from V and 0 bases from J, the gap between germline ends came to 14 bases. The CDR3 spells CASSLSGGSSYEQYF. CDR3 in DNA: TGTGCCAGCAGCTTGAGCGGAGGTAGCTCCTACGAGCAGTACTTC.

The chain recombines TRBV19 with TRBJ2-7; a weak D match, TRBD1 (5 bases). V was shortened by 3 bases and J by 5 bases, with 11 bases between the two germline ends. This CDR3 comprises 13 residues. The germline V gene encodes CDR1 LNHDA and CDR2 SQIVND (reference sequence). The CDR3 nucleotides read TGTGCCAGTAGTATCAGGGTTCTGCACGAGCAGTACTTC. The encoded protein is CASSIRVLHEQYF.

The chain uses TRBV30 and TRBJ1-2; D is ambiguous. The CDR3 has 12 residues. Deletions cut 7 bases from V and 4 bases from J, with 13 bases between. Germline V gene sequence: CDR1 GTSNPN, CDR2 SVGIG (reference sequence). CDR3 region: CASHSNPYGYTF. The DNA for the CDR3 is TGTGCCTCGCACAGCAATCCCTATGGCTACACCTTC.